A single sample is the source of the 5 T cell receptor beta chains below, sequenced in a study of response to subunit inactivated influenza vaccine. TCRdb itself ran the RT-PCR reads through MiXCR, one entry per CDR3 protein. Of 450,000 to 600,000 distinct CDR3 sequences in the sample, approximately 7.1% were seen once. This specimen consisted of PBMCs from blood, obtained less than 30 months after vaccination. The source of these receptors is a man aged 50 to 75 who received an inactivated influenza vaccine.

The chain joins TRBV7-2 to TRBJ2-2; D not resolved. CDR1 is SGHTA and CDR2 is FQGNSA in the germline V gene. The germline V and J ends were trimmed by 5 bases and 1 base, with 14 bases remaining between them. CDR3 length: 16 amino acids. The CDR3 region is CASSPRLGRNTGELFF. DNA for the CDR3: TGTGCCAGCAGCCCCCGCCTGGGCCGGAACACCGGGGAGCTGTTTTTT. The variable domain in full, with the rest retrieved from reference TRBV7-2 and TRBJ2-2, is GAGVSQSPSNKVTEKGKDVELRCDPISGHTALYWYRQSLGQGLEFLIYFQGNSAPDKSGLPSDRFSAERTGGSVSTLTIQRTQQEDSAVYLCASSPRLGRNTGELFFGEGSRLTVL.

This chain connects TRBV6-6 to TRBJ1-2, with 8 bases fitting TRBD1. V was clipped by 7 bases and J by 4 bases; unmatched bases: 5. The CDR3 totals 13 residues. Germline-derived CDR1 and CDR2 are MNHNY and SVGAGI (reference sequence). The CDR3 DNA sequence: TGTGCCAGCACACCGGGACAGGTCTATGGCTACACCTTC. Its translation: CASTPGQVYGYTF.

The J gene is TRBJ2-2, the V gene TRBV12-3 or TRBV12-4; a weak D match, TRBD1 (6 bases). V was cut by 7 bases and J by 5 bases, with 11 bases left in between. The CDR3 loop spans 13 amino acids. DNA for the CDR3: TGTGCCAGCACTCTTCAGGGGACCGGGGAGCTGTTTTTT. The encoded protein is CASTLQGTGELFF.

This clonotype appeared a few times. The chain employs TRBV12-3 or TRBV12-4 and TRBJ1-5; D unclear. The CDR3 contains 14 residues. V lost 6 bases and J 16 bases, leaving 25 bases between the germline ends. As DNA, the CDR3 is TGTGCCAGCAGCGCCCGGGCCCAGGCCGTAATTCGACATTTT. Translating gives CASSARAQAVIRHF.

This clonotype appeared a few times. The rearrangement uses TRBV5-1 and TRBJ2-1; 9 positions agree with TRBD1. Germline assignment: CDR1 SGHRS and CDR2 YFSETQ. The CDR3 is made up of 15 amino acids. J was trimmed by 7 bases and V by 2 bases; bases with no gene match: 7. This CDR3 reads CASSLTGGAVNEQFF. CDR3 sequence (DNA): TGCGCCAGCAGCTTAACAGGGGGCGCAGTAAATGAGCAGTTCTTC.